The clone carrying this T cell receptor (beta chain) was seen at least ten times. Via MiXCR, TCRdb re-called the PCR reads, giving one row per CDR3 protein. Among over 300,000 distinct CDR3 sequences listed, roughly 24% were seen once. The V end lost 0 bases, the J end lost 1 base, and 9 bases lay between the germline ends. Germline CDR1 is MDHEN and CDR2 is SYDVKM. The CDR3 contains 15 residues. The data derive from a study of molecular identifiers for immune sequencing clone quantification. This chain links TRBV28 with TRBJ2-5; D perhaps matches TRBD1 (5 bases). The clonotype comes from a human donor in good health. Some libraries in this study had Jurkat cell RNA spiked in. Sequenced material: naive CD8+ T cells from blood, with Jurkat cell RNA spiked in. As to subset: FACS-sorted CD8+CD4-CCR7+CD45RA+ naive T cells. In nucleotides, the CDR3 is TGTGCCAGCAGTTTATGGCAGGGCAGCCAAGAGACCCAGTACTTC. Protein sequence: CASSLWQGSQETQYF.